These 4 T cell receptor beta chains were sequenced from one sample in a study of blood T cell repertoires in COVID-19. Profiled with immunoSEQ multiplex PCR; TCRdb holds only in-frame clones, not every one. The sample yields about 110,000 clones, about 86% seen once. Sequencing was carried out using peripheral blood. Receptors originate from a woman in her forties or fifties with active or convalescent COVID-19.

This clone was recorded only once. The chain recombines TRBV11-2 with TRBJ2-5; the match to TRBD2 covers 12 bases. From germline, CDR1 is SGHAT and CDR2 FQNNGV. The CDR3 is 15 residues long. V lost 5 bases and J lost 5; bases outside the gene matches: 6. CDR3 in DNA: TGTGCCAGCAGCCCTAGACTAGCGGGAGTGGAGACCCAGTACTTC. It is translated as CASSPRLAGVETQYF.

The DNA of the CDR3 is TGTGCCAGCAGCACTCGAGAGACCCAGTACTTC. It translates to CASSTRETQYF. V usage is TRBV21-1 and J usage is TRBJ2-5; the DNA was not compared with TRBD2, the D call given in the table. TRBV21-1 is described as a pseudogene. The CDR3 has 11 residues.

This chain joins TRBV28 and TRBJ2-2, with 7 bases aligning to TRBD2. The CDR3 spans 13 residues. Trimming took 5 bases from V and 5 from J; bases not matched to a gene: 2. Germline V CDR1 and CDR2: MDHEN, SYDVKM. Written as DNA, the CDR3 is TGTGCCAGCAGTCGACTAGCTACCGGGGAGCTGTTTTTT. Protein sequence: CASSRLATGELFF.

This clone was observed once. The chain has TRBV5-4 and TRBJ2-3; D ambiguous. From germline, CDR1 is SGHNT and CDR2 YYREEE (reference sequence). Deletions cut 5 bases from V and 0 bases from J, with 4 bases between. This CDR3 has 12 residues. The CDR3 protein is CASSHSTDTQYF. CDR3 sequence (DNA): TGTGCCAGCAGTCATAGCACAGATACGCAGTATTTT.